Listed below are T cell receptor beta chains from one sample, sequenced in a study of cytomegalovirus exposure and HLA in healthy donors. Measured with immunoSEQ multiplex PCR; TCRdb has only the in-frame clones, and not every one. The sample shows around 140,000 clones, about 87% of them seen only once. Sequencing used PBMCs. The receptors were gathered from a woman aged 25-40 years in good health and CMV-seronegative. CDR3s include the opening cysteine and the closing phenylalanine or tryptophan. The D gene is left open where the match is weak. Clone size appears in some rows only: once, few, many, or a class for an expanded clone.

TRBV6-5	TRBJ1-6	TRBD1	.	CASSPWGQNSPLHF	TGTGCCAGCAGTCCGTGGGGACAGAATTCACCCCTCCACTTT
TRBV7-9	TRBJ1-4	.	.	CASSPSPGVDEKLFF	TGTGCCAGCAGCCCAAGTCCCGGGGTCGACGAAAAACTGTTTTTT
TRBV7-9	TRBJ2-3	.	.	CASSLVISDTQYF	TGTGCCAGCAGCTTAGTTATTAGCGATACGCAGTATTTT
TRBV6-6	TRBJ1-2	TRBD1	.	CASSYSSGQITYGYTF	TGTGCCAGCAGTTACTCTTCGGGACAGATCACATATGGCTACACCTTC
TRBV6-6	TRBJ1-2	.	.	CASSYTDWESYGYTF	TGTGCCAGCAGTTATACGGACTGGGAGAGTTATGGCTACACCTTC
TRBV7-3	TRBJ2-1	.	.	CASSAYPGLAREQFF	TGTGCCAGCAGCGCCTACCCGGGACTGGCTCGTGAGCAGTTCTTC
TRBV2	TRBJ1-3	.	.	CASSPQTGSGNTIYF	TGTGCCAGCAGCCCCCAGACAGGCTCTGGAAACACCATATATTTT
TRBV12-2	TRBJ1-5	.	.	CASRLVPDRNSHGNQPQHF	TGTGCAAGTCGCTTAGTACCAGATCGGAACAGTCACGGCAATCAGCCCCAGCATTTT
TRBV28	TRBJ1-5	.	.	CASNSAQSATGTGYSNQPQHF	TGTGCCAGCAATAGCGCACAGTCGGCCACAGGGACGGGTTATAGCAATCAGCCCCAGCATTTT
TRBV7-2	TRBJ2-2	TRBD1	.	CASSPDRDRVWGELFF	TGTGCCAGCAGCCCGGACCGGGACAGGGTATGGGGGGAGCTGTTTTTT
TRBV6-5	TRBJ1-4	.	few	CASSPRQNEKLFF	TGTGCCAGCAGCCCCAGACAGAATGAAAAACTGTTTTTT
TRBV2	TRBJ2-3	TRBD1	.	CASSRQGVPDTQYF	TGTGCCAGCAGTCGGCAGGGGGTCCCAGATACGCAGTATTTT
TRBV7-2	TRBJ2-5	.	.	CASSLYSGDQETQYF	TGTGCCAGCAGCTTATACTCGGGGGATCAAGAGACCCAGTACTTC
TRBV6-5	TRBJ1-3	TRBD1	few	CASSRQGAGNTIYF	TGTGCCAGCAGTCGACAGGGGGCTGGAAACACCATATATTTT
TRBV29-1	TRBJ2-7	TRBD2	.	CSVRAGGSYEQYF	TGCAGCGTACGAGCGGGAGGCTCCTACGAGCAGTACTTC
TRBV11-3	TRBJ2-7	.	.	CASSPDGSSYEQYF	TGTGCCAGCAGCCCGGACGGGAGCTCCTACGAGCAGTACTTC
TRBV6-5	TRBJ1-1	.	.	CASRRTTNTEAFF	TGTGCCAGCAGACGGACAACGAACACTGAAGCTTTCTTT
TRBV5-1	TRBJ2-3	TRBD1	.	CASSTYGQASTDTQYF	TGCGCCAGCAGCACCTACGGACAGGCCAGCACAGATACGCAGTATTTT
TRBV15	TRBJ1-5	TRBD1	.	CATSDGQAHSNQPQHF	TGTGCCACCAGCGACGGACAGGCCCATAGCAATCAGCCCCAGCATTTT
TRBV7-8	TRBJ1-6	.	once	CASSFRNSPLHF	TGTGCCAGCAGCTTCAGGAATTCACCCCTCCACTTT
TRBV6-5	TRBJ1-2	.	.	CASSYSFSDLIGYTF	TGTGCCAGCAGTTACTCTTTCAGTGATTTAATCGGCTACACCTTC
TRBV7-6	TRBJ1-6	.	.	CASSSGQINSPLHF	TGTGCCAGCAGCTCAGGACAGATTAATTCACCCCTCCACTTT
TRBV27	TRBJ2-7	.	.	CASRKDGGEQYF	TGTGCCAGCAGAAAGGACGGGGGCGAGCAGTACTTC
TRBV5-1	TRBJ2-1	TRBD2	.	CASSWEPIAGTYNEQFF	TGCGCCAGCAGCTGGGAGCCCATAGCGGGCACCTACAATGAGCAGTTCTTC
TRBV27	TRBJ1-5	TRBD1	.	CASSQTGFGQPQHF	TGTGCCAGCAGCCAGACAGGGTTTGGGCAGCCCCAGCATTTT
TRBV7-2	TRBJ1-1	.	.	CASSLGQGLTEAFF	TGTGCCAGCAGCTTAGGCCAGGGCCTCACTGAAGCTTTCTTT
TRBV18	TRBJ1-4	.	.	CASRDATNEKLFF	TGTGCCAGCCGCGATGCAACTAATGAAAAACTGTTTTTT
TRBV10-3	TRBJ1-1	TRBD1	.	CAIRLTGDNTEAFF	TGTGCCATCCGCCTGACAGGGGATAACACTGAAGCTTTCTTT
TRBV28	TRBJ2-2	TRBD2	many	CASSLWRLAGGPGELFF	TGTGCCAGCAGTTTATGGAGACTAGCGGGAGGACCCGGGGAGCTGTTTTTT
TRBV10-3	TRBJ2-5	TRBD2	.	CAISEGLAGGQETQYF	TGTGCCATCAGTGAGGGACTAGCGGGAGGGCAAGAGACCCAGTACTTC
TRBV21-1	TRBJ1-1	.	.	CASIPTGNTEAFF	TGTGCCAGCATACCGACGGGGAACACTGAAGCTTTCTTT
TRBV7-3	TRBJ2-5	TRBD2	.	CASSLNGGEETQYF	TGTGCCAGCAGCTTAAACGGGGGGGAAGAGACCCAGTACTTC
TRBV5-4	TRBJ2-3	.	.	CASSLGATDTQYF	TGTGCCAGCAGCTTGGGGGCAACAGATACGCAGTATTTT
TRBV5-1	TRBJ2-6	.	.	CASSLVPNRVTHSGANVLTF	TGCGCCAGCAGCTTGGTCCCCAACAGGGTCACCCACTCTGGGGCCAACGTCCTGACTTTC